A single sample gave rise to the 26 T cell receptor beta chains below, sequenced in a study of human thymus T cells. Resections removed during corrective heart surgery provided the thymus tissue used. Repertoires were generated with immunoSEQ multiplex PCR, while TCRdb's copy carries only in-frame clones and drops some. The table records around 70,000 clones, roughly 94% of them present only once. Sequenced material: thymus tissue. The receptor source for this set is a girl in the first two years of life with a congenital heart defect but otherwise immunologically healthy.

V and J are TRBV11-2 and TRBJ1-1; 7 bases agree with TRBD1. The trim removed 5 bases at V and 3 bases at J, leaving 9 bases unmatched. Germline assignment: CDR1 SGHAT and CDR2 FQNNGV. The CDR3 sequence is 15 residues long. The CDR3 region is CASSPHGQADTEAFF. DNA for the CDR3: TGTGCCAGCAGCCCCCACGGACAGGCCGACACTGAAGCTTTCTTT.

The J gene is TRBJ2-1, the V gene TRBV29-1; a possible D gene is TRBD1 (5 bases). This CDR3 region has 15 residues. CDR1 is SQVTM, CDR2 ANQGSEA, per germline. The V end lost 5 bases, the J end lost 2 bases, and 16 bases lay between the germline ends. CDR3 DNA: TGCAGCGTTCAAAGGCGTTTAGGGGCCTACAATGAGCAGTTCTTC. Translated: CSVQRRLGAYNEQFF.

This sequence joins TRBV4-3 and TRBJ2-7, with TRBD2 identical over 11 bases. The CDR3 runs 19 residues. Germline V gives CDR1 LGHNA, CDR2 YSLEER. J was trimmed by 2 bases and V by 3 bases; bases with no gene match: 15. The CDR3 protein is CASSQTLLAGALSPYEQYF. Written as DNA, the CDR3 is TGCGCCAGCAGCCAGACATTACTAGCGGGAGCCCTGTCTCCCTACGAGCAGTACTTC.

The V and J genes are TRBV6-6 and TRBJ1-4, with D possibly being TRBD1 (6 bases). Germline CDR1 and CDR2: MNHNY and SVGAGI (reference sequence). The length of the CDR3 is 16 residues. Trimming took off 4 bases at V and 3 bases at J, with 15 bases between the two ends. The CDR3 region is CASSFSSGTPNEKLFF. In DNA form, the CDR3 reads TGTGCCAGCAGTTTCTCGTCCGGGACACCTAATGAAAAACTGTTTTTT.

The CDR3: CASSPPSSGSFSEQFF. CDR3 sequence (DNA): TGTGCCAGCTCACCCCCCTCTAGCGGGAGCTTCTCTGAGCAGTTCTTC. V gene TRBV18 combines with J gene TRBJ2-1; 10 bases fit TRBD2. There are 16 residues in the CDR3. The germline V gene encodes CDR1 KGHSH and CDR2 LQKENI. V was pared by 3 bases and J by 9 bases, with 11 bases of the junction left unmatched.

The chain employs TRBV7-6 and TRBJ1-4; no clear D gene. The CDR3 is made up of 16 amino acids. The germline gives CDR1 SGHVS, CDR2 FNYEAQ. V gave up 6 bases and J gave up 3 bases, with 17 bases separating them. Here the CDR3 DNA reads TGTGCCAGCAGAAAGACCCACGCCGGGGCTAATGAAAAACTGTTTTTT. Amino acids: CASRKTHAGANEKLFF. Full variable domain (rest looked up from reference TRBV7-6 and TRBJ1-4): GAGVSQSPRYKVTKRGQDVALRCDPISGHVSLYWYRQALGQGPEFLTYFNYEAQQDKSGLPNDRFSAERPEGSISTLTIQRTEQRDSAMYRCASRKTHAGANEKLFFGSGTQLSVL.

The rearrangement uses TRBV9 and TRBJ1-1, with 9 positions matching TRBD1. Germline values: CDR1 SGDLS, CDR2 YYNGEE. The length of the CDR3 is 15 residues. V lost 4 bases to trimming and J lost 10 bases; unmatched junction nucleotides: 14. In DNA, the CDR3 is TGTGCCAGCAGCTCCTCCTCAACACCGGGACAGGGAGCTTTCTTT. It codes for CASSSSSTPGQGAFF.

The chain recombines TRBV15 with TRBJ2-7, with D possibly being TRBD2 (6 bases). Between the trimmed V and J ends, which lost 0 bases and 2 bases, there was a span of 8 bases. The CDR3 is made up of 14 amino acids. Germline V lookup: CDR1 LNHNV, CDR2 YYDKDF (reference sequence). The CDR3 bases are TGTGCCACCAGCAGAGATCCGGGGGCCTACGAGCAGTACTTC. Its translation is CATSRDPGAYEQYF. Based on the CDR3 plus reference TRBV15 and TRBJ2-7, the full variable domain is DAMVIQNPRYQVTQFGKPVTLSCSQTLNHNVMYWYQQKSSQAPKLLFHYYDKDFNNEADTPDNFQSRRPNTSFCFLDIRSPGLGDTAMYLCATSRDPGAYEQYFGPGTRLTVT.

The chain has TRBV27 and TRBJ2-2; D might be TRBD1 (6 bases). Trimming cost V 6 bases and J 2 bases, with 10 bases left between them. This CDR3 is 14 amino acids long. CDR1 and CDR2 from the germline V gene are MNHEY and SMNVEV (reference sequence). CDR3 protein: CASRDRVNTGELFF. The CDR3 nucleotides read TGTGCCAGCAGGGACAGAGTCAACACCGGGGAGCTGTTTTTT.

The V call is TRBV9, the J call TRBJ2-7; possible D gene TRBD1, 6 bases. Germline CDR1 SGDLS, CDR2 YYNGEE. V was pared by 6 bases and J by 6 bases, with 13 bases between. The CDR3 is 12 amino acids. CDR3 residues: CASNTGQGEQYF. In DNA, the CDR3 is TGTGCCAGCAATACAGGGCAGGGCGAGCAGTACTTC. Looking up the rest from reference TRBV9 and TRBJ2-7 gives the full variable domain: DSGVTQTPKHLITATGQRVTLRCSPRSGDLSVYWYQQSLDQGLQFLIQYYNGEERAKGNILERFSAQQFPDLHSELNLSSLELGDSALYFCASNTGQGEQYFGPGTRLTVT.

The rearrangement joins TRBV10-3 to TRBJ1-1, with D tentatively TRBD1 (6 bases). Trimming removed 0 bases at V and 4 bases at J, with 18 bases between. Germline lookup yields CDR1 ENHRY and CDR2 SYGVKD. The CDR3 covers 17 residues. The chain's CDR3 is CAISESRAPTGGTEAFF. CDR3 in DNA: TGTGCCATCAGTGAGTCTCGAGCTCCGACAGGTGGCACTGAAGCTTTCTTT.

The V call is TRBV2, the J call TRBJ2-3; TRBD1 matches 9 bases. The CDR3 loop spans 15 amino acids. In germline, CDR1 is SNHLY, CDR2 FYNNEI. V was pared by 9 bases and J by 6 bases, with 13 bases of the junction left unmatched. This CDR3 reads CARSWGQGREDTQYF. The DNA for the CDR3 is TGTGCCAGATCTTGGGGACAGGGAAGGGAGGATACGCAGTATTTT.

A single count supports this clone. V gene TRBV7-8 combines with J gene TRBJ2-3, with TRBD2 matching 13 bases. The CDR3 has 16 amino acids. CDR1 and CDR2 from the germline V gene are SGHVS and FQNEAQ. J lost 6 bases, V lost 4 bases, and 7 bases had no gene match. In DNA, the CDR3 is TGTGCCAGCAGCTGGCCACTAGCGGGAGGGCCGGATACGCAGTATTTT. Amino acid sequence: CASSWPLAGGPDTQYF.

The CDR3 DNA sequence: TGTGCCAGCAGTGAAGGACTAGCGGGAAGTCAGGTCGAGCAGTACTTC. Its protein is CASSEGLAGSQVEQYF. V usage is TRBV6-1 and J usage is TRBJ2-7; 11 positions match TRBD2. The CDR3 has 16 residues. J gave up 6 bases and V 1 base, and 8 bases lay outside the gene matches. Per the germline V gene, CDR1 is MNHNS and CDR2 is SASEGT.

The CDR3 DNA reads as TGTGCCCTGGGGTGTGGTCCCCCCACAGATACGCAGTATTTT. Translation: CALGCGPPTDTQYF. The chain uses TRBV6-1 and TRBJ2-3, with D hard to call. The V gene's germline CDR1 is MNHNS and CDR2 SASEGT. This CDR3 contains 14 residues. V gave up 11 bases and J gave up 2 bases, with 17 bases separating them.

The chain couples TRBV19 to TRBJ2-7; D may correspond to TRBD1 or TRBD2 (5 bases each). CDR1 and CDR2 from the germline V gene are LNHDA and SQIVND (reference sequence). This CDR3 has 12 residues. V lost 6 bases and J 0 bases, leaving 6 bases between the germline ends. The CDR3 DNA sequence: TGTGCCAGTAGCGGGACCTCCTACGAGCAGTACTTC. The encoded protein is CASSGTSYEQYF. Based on the CDR3 plus reference TRBV19 and TRBJ2-7, the full variable domain is DGGITQSPKYLFRKEGQNVTLSCEQNLNHDAMYWYRQDPGQGLRLIYYSQIVNDFQKGDIAEGYSVSREKKESFPLTVTSAQKNPTAFYLCASSGTSYEQYFGPGTRLTVT.

V usage is TRBV27 and J usage is TRBJ2-7; tentative D call: TRBD2 (5 bases). V was clipped by 2 bases and J by 5 bases, with 25 bases between them. CDR3 length: 18 residues. CDR1 is MNHEY and CDR2 is SMNVEV in the germline V gene (reference sequence). CDR3 in DNA: TGTGCCAGCAGTTTAGGCAGCCTCCCCCTCCAGCCCGGGGACGAGCAGTACTTC. Its protein is CASSLGSLPLQPGDEQYF.

V gene TRBV7-3 combines with J gene TRBJ1-1; possible D gene TRBD1, 6 bases. This CDR3 contains 13 residues. The V end lost 4 bases, the J end lost 4 bases, and 10 bases lay between the germline ends. Germline V gives CDR1 SGHTA, CDR2 FQGTGA. CDR3 amino acids: CASSSGVGTEAFF. DNA of the CDR3: TGTGCCAGCAGCTCAGGGGTCGGCACTGAAGCTTTCTTT.

The V and J genes are TRBV5-6 and TRBJ2-7; a weak D match, TRBD2 (6 bases). Trimming removed 1 base from V and 5 bases from J, with 22 bases in between. CDR3 size: 17 residues. Germline CDR1 reads SGHDT; CDR2 reads YYEEEE. CDR3 DNA: TGTGCCAGCAGCTTGAGAATTCTGGGCCTCTGGGAGGACGAGCAGTACTTC. Translated, it gives CASSLRILGLWEDEQYF.

The CDR3 loop reads CASSPQVKGNTQYF. The DNA of the CDR3 is TGTGCCAGCAGCCCGCAAGTGAAGGGAAATACGCAGTATTTT. The chain links TRBV7-2 to TRBJ2-3, with unresolved D. CDR1 is SGHTA, CDR2 FQGNSA, per germline. There are 14 residues in the CDR3. The germline V and J ends were trimmed by 5 bases and 7 bases, with 16 bases remaining between them. The full variable domain, rest sourced from reference TRBV7-2 and TRBJ2-3, is GAGVSQSPSNKVTEKGKDVELRCDPISGHTALYWYRQSLGQGLEFLIYFQGNSAPDKSGLPSDRFSAERTGGSVSTLTIQRTQQEDSAVYLCASSPQVKGNTQYFGPGTRLTVL.

This sequence joins TRBV29-1 and TRBJ1-1, with 9 bases lining up with TRBD1. The V segment lost 0 bases and the J segment 6 bases; nucleotides outside the gene matches: 8. The CDR3 runs to 15 residues. In germline, CDR1 is SQVTM, CDR2 ANQGSEA. CDR3 in amino acids: CSVEETGQGSAEAFF. The CDR3 DNA reads TGCAGCGTTGAAGAAACGGGACAGGGCAGCGCTGAAGCTTTCTTT.

The chain joins TRBV7-9 to TRBJ1-2, with 9 bases identical to TRBD1. From germline, CDR1 is SEHNR and CDR2 FQNEAQ (reference sequence). V lost 0 bases and J lost 8; bases outside the gene matches: 7. The CDR3 is 15 amino acids. The CDR3 loop reads CASSLAWDRDLGYTF. The DNA of the CDR3 is TGTGCCAGCAGCTTAGCCTGGGACAGGGATCTCGGCTACACCTTC. Complete variable domain (other parts from reference TRBV7-9 and TRBJ1-2): DTGVSQNPRHKITKRGQNVTFRCDPISEHNRLYWYRQTLGQGPEFLTYFQNEAQLEKSRLLSDRFSAERPKGSFSTLEIQRTEQGDSAMYLCASSLAWDRDLGYTFGSGTRLTVV.

The rearrangement links TRBV29-1 to TRBJ1-2; TRBD1 aligns across 7 bases. The CDR3 is 15 residues long. Looked up from germline, CDR1 is SQVTM and CDR2 is ANQGSEA. Germline trimming cut 4 bases from V and 6 bases from J; bases unmatched to any gene: 14. This CDR3 is CSVGHLQGLADGYTF. The CDR3 DNA reads as TGCAGCGTTGGCCACCTACAGGGGTTGGCGGATGGCTACACCTTC.

This chain connects TRBV5-4 to TRBJ2-5, with TRBD1 matching over 7 bases. V trimming: 3 bases; J trimming: 5 bases; junction bases outside the gene matches: 7. Germline CDR1 is SGHNT and CDR2 is YYREEE (reference sequence). The CDR3 runs to 14 residues. Written as DNA, the CDR3 is TGTGCCAGCAGCTCGCGACAGGGTTGGGAGACCCAGTACTTC. It encodes CASSSRQGWETQYF.

The rearrangement uses TRBV5-1 and TRBJ2-7; 8 bases are a match to TRBD2. Trimming cost V 6 bases and J 5 bases; bases outside gene matches: 10. CDR1 SGHRS and CDR2 YFSETQ come from the germline V gene. This CDR3 contains 14 residues. The CDR3 sequence: CASKDGRARDEQYF. CDR3 DNA: TGCGCCAGCAAGGACGGGAGGGCCAGGGACGAGCAGTACTTC.

This clone appeared once. The J gene is TRBJ1-5, the V gene TRBV4-3, with D unclear. In germline, CDR1 is LGHNA, CDR2 YSLEER. CDR3 length: 13 residues. Deletions cut 3 bases from V and 5 bases from J, with 8 bases between. CDR3 residues: CASSQWVDQPQHF. CDR3 sequence (DNA): TGCGCCAGCAGCCAGTGGGTGGATCAGCCCCAGCATTTT.